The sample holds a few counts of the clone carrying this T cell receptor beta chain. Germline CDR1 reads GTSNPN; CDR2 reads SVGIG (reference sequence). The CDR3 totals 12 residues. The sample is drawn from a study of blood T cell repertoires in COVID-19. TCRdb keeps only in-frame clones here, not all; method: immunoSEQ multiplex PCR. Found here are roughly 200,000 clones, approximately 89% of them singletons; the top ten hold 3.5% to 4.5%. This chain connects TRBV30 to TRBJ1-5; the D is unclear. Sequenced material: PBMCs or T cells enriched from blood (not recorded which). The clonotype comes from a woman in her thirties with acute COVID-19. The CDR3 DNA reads TGTGCAGTCTCGAGCGGCAATCAGCCCCAGCATTTT. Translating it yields CAVSSGNQPQHF. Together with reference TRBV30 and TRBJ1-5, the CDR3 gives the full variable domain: SQTIHQWPATLVQPVGSPLSLECTVEGTSNPNLYWYRQAAGRGLQLLFYSVGIGQISSEVPQNLSASRPQDRQFILSSKKLLLSDSGFYLCAVSSGNQPQHFGDGTRLSIL.